The sequence of this T cell receptor beta chain was determined in a study of cytomegalovirus exposure and HLA in healthy donors. Study-wide context: An earlier analysis identified approximately 110 million unique TCR beta sequences in 150 million to 200 million T cells. As released early, the data held approximately 80 million unique TCRs from HLA-typed donors.

On this clone: The antigen is undetermined.

With 60 Vbeta and 13 Jbeta primers, the PCR was carried out. Sequencing was performed with immunoSEQ multiplex PCR; in TCRdb, only in-frame clones are kept and a portion is missing. This table has about 160,000 clones, more than 70% appearing once. Study-level results: Across donors, sequencing depth was assumed by presence/absence analyses to be roughly uniform. In an earlier analysis, productive rearrangement rates for most beta V segments clustered near 90% or 30%.

The sequenced sample consisted of PBMCs. The source of this sequence is a man aged 60 to 75 in good health and CMV-seronegative.

The CDR3 is CASSPLSAGAGELFF. The DNA of the CDR3 is TGTGCCAGCAGCCCCCTCTCAGCGGGGGCCGGGGAGCTGTTTTTT. The J gene is TRBJ2-2, the V gene TRBV7-6, with TRBD2 matching over 8 bases. The length of the CDR3 is 15 residues. V lost 5 bases and J lost 6; bases outside the gene matches: 8. Per germline, CDR1 SGHVS and CDR2 FNYEAQ.